Following are 20 T cell receptor beta chains from one sample sequenced in a study of regulatory T cells in long-lasting Graves disease. The time point here: persistent/refractory GD, antithyroid drugs over 5 years with positive TRAb. PBMCs provided the RNA from which the TCR library was made. Libraries of TCR beta came from iRepertoire HTBI primers plus Arm-PCR of CDR3 regions. TCRdb reprocessed the multiplex PCR reads via MiXCR and lists one record per CDR3 protein. The data show 400,000 to 450,000 distinct CDR3 sequences, 23% seen once. Sequencing was performed on peripheral blood mononuclear cells (PBMCs), taken when the disease was refractory, from a patient treated with antithyroid drugs. These receptors were obtained from a female donor with Graves disease.

The V call is TRBV7-2, the J call TRBJ1-4, with 10 bases fitting TRBD1. The length of the CDR3 is 15 residues. Trimming cost V 4 bases and J 6 bases; bases outside gene matches: 5. CDR1 is SGHTA, CDR2 FQGNSA, per germline. This CDR3 reads CASSSRGTGDEKLFF. The DNA for the CDR3 is TGTGCCAGCAGCTCTCGCGGGACAGGGGATGAAAAACTGTTTTTT.

A few counts support this clonotype. V is TRBV3-1 and J is TRBJ2-4; maybe TRBD1 (5 bases). V was trimmed by 1 base and J by 9 bases, leaving 19 bases between them. The CDR3 length is 16 residues. Germline CDR1 reads LGHDT; CDR2 reads YNNKEL (reference sequence). DNA of the CDR3: TGTGCCAGCAGCCAAGTGGGTGGGCAGGCCCAGGGCATTCAGTACTTC. Its protein is CASSQVGGQAQGIQYF.

The sample holds a few counts of this clonotype. It may be a read error: a sequence one base away is much more abundant. The chain combines TRBV2 with TRBJ2-7; a possible D gene is TRBD1 (6 bases). The CDR3 covers 15 residues. The germline V and J ends were trimmed by 6 bases and 4 bases, with 19 bases remaining between them. Germline V gene data show CDR1 as SNHLY and CDR2 as FYNNEI. The CDR3, as DNA: TGTGCCAGCAGGGACCTTAAAGGGGGTCCTTACGAGCAGTACTTC. Its translation: CASRDLKGGPYEQYF.

V is TRBV2 and J is TRBJ2-7; TRBD1 aligns across 9 bases. V shed 7 bases and J 4 bases; nucleotides not matched to a gene: 11. Germline V gene lookup returns CDR1 SNHLY and CDR2 FYNNEI. This CDR3 has 15 residues. The chain's CDR3 is CASKDSPGQGYEQYF. The CDR3 nucleotides are TGTGCCAGCAAAGATTCACCGGGACAGGGTTACGAGCAGTACTTC.

In its sample, this clonotype was seen many times. V is TRBV6-5 and J is TRBJ1-2; no reliable D call. The CDR3 extends over 14 amino acids. The germline V and J ends were trimmed by 0 bases and 2 bases, with 7 bases remaining between them. Germline CDR1 reads MNHEY; CDR2 reads SVGAGI. The CDR3 sequence is CASSYSRRNYGYTF. The DNA for the CDR3 is TGTGCCAGCAGTTACTCGAGACGGAACTATGGCTACACCTTC.

The sample holds a few counts of this clonotype. The rearrangement links TRBV24-1 to TRBJ1-2; D gene ambiguous. The CDR3 contains 13 residues. The germline V gene has CDR1 KGHDR and CDR2 SFDVKD. V was clipped by 3 bases and J by 8 bases, with 12 bases between them. The CDR3 DNA sequence: TGTGCCACCAGTGATCCTCGGGAGAGCGGCTACACCTTC. Protein sequence: CATSDPRESGYTF.

This clonotype was seen at least ten times. The chain links TRBV6-1 to TRBJ2-7, with D possibly TRBD2 on 6 matching bases. Germline V gene lookup returns CDR1 MNHNS and CDR2 SASEGT. The CDR3 has 13 amino acids. V lost 10 bases, J lost 3 bases, and 16 bases lay in between. CDR3 sequence reads: CATAFGAGYEQYF. DNA for the CDR3: TGTGCCACCGCCTTCGGAGCGGGCTACGAGCAGTACTTC.

This clonotype showed up many times. The V and J genes are TRBV6-5 and TRBJ2-7; D is ambiguous. The CDR3 is 11 amino acids. V was cut by 2 bases and J by 6 bases, with 5 bases left in between. Germline V gene lookup returns CDR1 MNHEY and CDR2 SVGAGI. CDR3 nucleotides: TGTGCCAGCAGTTACCCCTCCGAGCAGTACTTC. It yields the protein CASSYPSEQYF.

V usage is TRBV30 and J usage is TRBJ2-5, with 10 bases fitting TRBD2. V lost 0 bases and J lost 4; bases outside the gene matches: 5. The CDR3 has 15 residues. Germline CDR1 reads GTSNPN; CDR2 reads SVGIG (reference sequence). The CDR3 region has the DNA TGTGCCTGGAGTGTACGGTCTAGCGGGAGAGAGACCCAGTACTTC. It translates to CAWSVRSSGRETQYF.

The chain couples TRBV20-1 to TRBJ2-7, with 10 bases identical to TRBD2. Germline loops: CDR1 DFQATT, CDR2 SNEGSKA (reference sequence). CDR3 length: 15 residues. V shed 0 bases and J 6 bases; nucleotides not matched to a gene: 8. The CDR3 region is CSAREGRLAGVEQYF. The CDR3 DNA reads as TGCAGTGCTAGAGAAGGCCGGCTAGCGGGAGTCGAGCAGTACTTC.

V gene TRBV19 combines with J gene TRBJ2-4, with a possible D match to TRBD1 (6 bases). Germline V gene sequence: CDR1 LNHDA, CDR2 SQIVND (reference sequence). V lost 5 bases, J lost 8 bases, and 22 bases lay in between. The CDR3 covers 16 residues. CDR3 in amino acids: CASSDPGTPRGYIQYF. In DNA form, the CDR3 reads TGTGCCAGTAGTGACCCCGGGACACCCAGGGGATACATTCAGTACTTC.

Comment on this clonotype: A much larger clone differs from this one at a single base, so this may be a read error. The chain couples TRBV12-3 or TRBV12-4 to TRBJ1-5, with D possibly TRBD1 on 6 matching bases. The CDR3 sequence is 16 residues long. In nucleotides, the CDR3 is TGTGCCAGCAGACTCTTTGCCGGGACATCTGATCAGCCCCGGCATTTT. It is translated as CASRLFAGTSDQPRHF.

In this sample, this clonotype turned up many times. The rearrangement links TRBV28 to TRBJ1-1; 10 bases align to TRBD1. The CDR3 length is 14 residues. Germline-derived CDR1 and CDR2 are MDHEN and SYDVKM. The V segment lost 7 bases and the J segment 5 bases; nucleotides outside the gene matches: 7. In DNA form, the CDR3 reads TGTGCCAGCAACCTGGGACAGGGGATTACTGAAGCTTTCTTT. Protein: CASNLGQGITEAFF. Looking up the rest from reference TRBV28 and TRBJ1-1 gives the full variable domain: DVKVTQSSRYLVKRTGEKVFLECVQDMDHENMFWYRQDPGLGLRLIYFSYDVKMKEKGDIPEGYSVSREKKERFSLILESASTNQTSMYLCASNLGQGITEAFFGQGTRLTVV.

The chain uses TRBV19 and TRBJ1-5; possibly TRBD1 for D (5 bases). This CDR3 comprises 14 residues. The germline V and J ends were trimmed by 0 bases and 11 bases, with 14 bases remaining between them. The V gene's germline CDR1 is LNHDA and CDR2 SQIVND (reference sequence). The CDR3 DNA reads as TGTGCCAGTAGTATAGATACAGGTTCAGTGGCCCAGCATTTT. Translated: CASSIDTGSVAQHF.

This clonotype was counted a few times. V is TRBV7-2 and J is TRBJ2-7, with 11 bases lining up with TRBD2. CDR3 length: 18 residues. Per germline, CDR1 SGHTA and CDR2 FQGNSA. Trimming took 0 bases from V and 4 from J; bases not matched to a gene: 11. The CDR3 loop is CASSLATSGITVQYEQYF. The CDR3 bases are TGTGCCAGCAGCTTAGCGACTAGCGGGATAACTGTCCAGTACGAGCAGTACTTC. The whole variable domain, filled in from reference TRBV7-2 and TRBJ2-7, reads GAGVSQSPSNKVTEKGKDVELRCDPISGHTALYWYRQSLGQGLEFLIYFQGNSAPDKSGLPSDRFSAERTGGSVSTLTIQRTQQEDSAVYLCASSLATSGITVQYEQYFGPGTRLTVT.

The J gene is TRBJ2-3, the V gene TRBV29-1, with D possibly TRBD1 on 6 matching bases. CDR1 is SQVTM, CDR2 ANQGSEA, per germline. This CDR3 comprises 16 residues. V was pared by 4 bases and J by 1 base, with 18 bases between. In DNA form, the CDR3 reads TGCAGCGTTGGGGGACAAGAGAAACTTGGCACAGATACGCAGTATTTT. It is translated as CSVGGQEKLGTDTQYF.

This clonotype was observed a few times. Here the CDR3 DNA reads TGTGCCACCAGCAGAGATCCCCGCGGTTATCAGCCCCAGCATTTT. Its protein is CATSRDPRGYQPQHF. The V and J genes are TRBV15 and TRBJ1-5; no clear D. V was clipped by 0 bases and J by 5 bases, with 11 bases between them. CDR3 length equals 15 residues. Germline values: CDR1 LNHNV, CDR2 YYDKDF (reference sequence).

This clonotype was found many times. The gene calls are TRBV28 and TRBJ2-7, with 10 bases fitting TRBD2. The ends lost 7 bases at V and 1 base at J; junction bases unmatched: 7. CDR1 MDHEN and CDR2 SYDVKM come from the germline V gene. The length of the CDR3 is 15 residues. DNA of the CDR3: TGTGCCAGCACGGGAAGCGGGAGGGGATCCTACGAGCAGTACTTC. Residues: CASTGSGRGSYEQYF.

The table lists this clonotype with many counts. The CDR3 spells CASSYGTRNEQYF. The DNA of the CDR3 is TGTGCCAGCAGTTACGGGACTCGGAACGAGCAGTACTTC. This rearrangement joins TRBV6-5 to TRBJ2-7; possible D gene TRBD2, 6 bases. CDR1 is MNHEY, CDR2 SVGAGI, per germline. This CDR3 has 13 amino acids. Trimming took off 2 bases at V and 5 bases at J, with 10 bases between the two ends.

CDR3 in DNA: TGTGCCAGCAGCGTAGCCGCGAACACTGAAGCTTTCTTT. Translated: CASSVAANTEAFF. The chain has TRBV9 and TRBJ1-1; D is unclear. Between the trimmed V and J ends, which lost 0 bases and 1 base, there was a span of 4 bases. This CDR3 has 13 amino acids. Germline loops: CDR1 SGDLS, CDR2 YYNGEE. The whole variable domain, remainder taken from reference TRBV9 and TRBJ1-1, is DSGVTQTPKHLITATGQRVTLRCSPRSGDLSVYWYQQSLDQGLQFLIQYYNGEERAKGNILERFSAQQFPDLHSELNLSSLELGDSALYFCASSVAANTEAFFGQGTRLTVV.